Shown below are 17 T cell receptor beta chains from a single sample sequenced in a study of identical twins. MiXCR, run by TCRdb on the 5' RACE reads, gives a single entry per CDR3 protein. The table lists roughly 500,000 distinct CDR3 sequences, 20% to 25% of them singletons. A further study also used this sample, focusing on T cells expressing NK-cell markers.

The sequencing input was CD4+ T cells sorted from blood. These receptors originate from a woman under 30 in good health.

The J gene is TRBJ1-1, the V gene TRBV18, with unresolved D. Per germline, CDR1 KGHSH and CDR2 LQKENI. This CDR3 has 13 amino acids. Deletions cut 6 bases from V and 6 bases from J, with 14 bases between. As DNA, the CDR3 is TGTGCCAGCTCGCCCGCAGCGGTCGCTGAAGCTTTCTTT. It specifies CASSPAAVAEAFF.

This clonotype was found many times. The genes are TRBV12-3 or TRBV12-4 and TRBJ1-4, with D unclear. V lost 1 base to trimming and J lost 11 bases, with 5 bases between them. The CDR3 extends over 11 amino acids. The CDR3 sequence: CASSLGGKLFF. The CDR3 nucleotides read TGTGCCAGCAGTTTAGGAGGGAAACTGTTTTTT.

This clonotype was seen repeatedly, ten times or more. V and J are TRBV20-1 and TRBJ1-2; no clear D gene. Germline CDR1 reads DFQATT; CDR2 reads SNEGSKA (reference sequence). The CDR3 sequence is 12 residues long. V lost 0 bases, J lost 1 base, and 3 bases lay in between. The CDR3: CSARDNNYGYTF. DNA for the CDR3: TGCAGTGCTAGAGACAATAACTATGGCTACACCTTC.

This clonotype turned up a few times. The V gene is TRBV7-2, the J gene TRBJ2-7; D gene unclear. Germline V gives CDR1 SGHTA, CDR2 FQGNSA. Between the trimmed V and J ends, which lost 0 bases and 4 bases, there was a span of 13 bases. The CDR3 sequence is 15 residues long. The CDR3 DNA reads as TGTGCCAGCAGCTTAGCGACTTATACCCCGTACGAGCAGTACTTC. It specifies CASSLATYTPYEQYF.

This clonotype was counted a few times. This CDR3 is CASSLLPENYGYTF. CDR3 nucleotide sequence: TGTGCCAGCAGTTTACTACCTGAAAACTATGGCTACACCTTC. V is TRBV12-3 or TRBV12-4 and J is TRBJ1-2; D is unresolved. Trimming left V 2 bases short and J 2 bases short, with 9 bases between. This CDR3 is 14 amino acids long.

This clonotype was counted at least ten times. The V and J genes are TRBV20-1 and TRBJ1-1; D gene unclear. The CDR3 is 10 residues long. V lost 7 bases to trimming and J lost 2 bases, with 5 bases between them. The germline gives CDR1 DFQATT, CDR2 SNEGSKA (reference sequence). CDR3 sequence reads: CSVRNTEAFF. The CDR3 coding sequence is TGCAGTGTACGAAACACTGAAGCTTTCTTT.

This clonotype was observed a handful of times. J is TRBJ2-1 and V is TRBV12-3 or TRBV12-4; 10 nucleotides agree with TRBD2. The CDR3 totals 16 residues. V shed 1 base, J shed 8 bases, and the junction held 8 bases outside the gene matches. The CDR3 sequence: CASSLGLAGRSHEQFF. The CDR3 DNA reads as TGTGCCAGCAGTTTAGGACTAGCGGGCCGTTCTCATGAGCAGTTCTTC.

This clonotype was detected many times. The CDR3 sequence is CASSLESQPQHF. CDR3 sequence (DNA): TGTGCCAGCAGTTTAGAATCTCAGCCCCAGCATTTT. The V call is TRBV12-3 or TRBV12-4, the J call TRBJ1-5; D uncertain. V was shortened by 1 base and J by 6 bases, with 4 bases between the two germline ends. The CDR3 is made up of 12 amino acids.

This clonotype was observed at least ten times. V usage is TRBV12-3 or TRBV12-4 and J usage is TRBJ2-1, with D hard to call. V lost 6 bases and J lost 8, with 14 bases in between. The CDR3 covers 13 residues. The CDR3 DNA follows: TGTGCCAGCAGCCCCTCGATATATGATGAGCAGTTCTTC. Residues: CASSPSIYDEQFF.

CDR3 DNA: TGTGCCAGCAATCCCGCCGGAACCTATGGCTACACCTTC. It yields the protein CASNPAGTYGYTF. The J gene is TRBJ1-2, the V gene TRBV7-9; D is unclear. Germline V gene data show CDR1 as SEHNR and CDR2 as FQNEAQ (reference sequence). The length of the CDR3 is 13 residues. The V end was cut by 7 bases, the J end by 4 bases, with 13 bases between.

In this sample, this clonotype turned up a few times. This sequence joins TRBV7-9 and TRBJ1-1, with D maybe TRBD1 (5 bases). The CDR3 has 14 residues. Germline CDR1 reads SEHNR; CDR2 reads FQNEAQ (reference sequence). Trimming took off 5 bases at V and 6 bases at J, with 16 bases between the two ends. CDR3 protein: CASSTSLGAPEAFF. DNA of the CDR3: TGTGCCAGCAGCACCAGCCTTGGGGCTCCTGAAGCTTTCTTT.

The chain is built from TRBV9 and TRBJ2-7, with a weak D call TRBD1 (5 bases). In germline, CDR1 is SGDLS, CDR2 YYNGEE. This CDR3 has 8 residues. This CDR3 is CGGAEQYF. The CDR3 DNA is TGTGGTGGGGCCGAGCAGTACTTC.

In nucleotides, the CDR3 is TGTGCCAGCAACCGGGACGTCACCGGGGAGCTGTTTTTT. It specifies CASNRDVTGELFF. The V gene is TRBV9, the J gene TRBJ2-2, with D perhaps assigned TRBD1 or TRBD2 (5 bases each). CDR3 length: 13 amino acids. The V gene's germline CDR1 is SGDLS and CDR2 YYNGEE. Trimming removed 6 bases at V and 4 bases at J, with 10 bases between.

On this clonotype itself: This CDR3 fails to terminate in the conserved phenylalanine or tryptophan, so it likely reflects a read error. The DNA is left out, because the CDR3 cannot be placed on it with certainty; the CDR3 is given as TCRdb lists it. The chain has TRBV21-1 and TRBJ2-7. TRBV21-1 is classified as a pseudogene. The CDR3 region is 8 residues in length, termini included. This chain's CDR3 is CASSVPWS.

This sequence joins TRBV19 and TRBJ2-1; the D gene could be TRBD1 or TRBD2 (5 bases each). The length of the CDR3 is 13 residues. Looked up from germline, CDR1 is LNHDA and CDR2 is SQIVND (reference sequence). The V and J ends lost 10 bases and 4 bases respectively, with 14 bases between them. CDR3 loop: CATEGQAYNEQFF. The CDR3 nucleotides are TGTGCCACCGAGGGGCAGGCTTACAATGAGCAGTTCTTC.

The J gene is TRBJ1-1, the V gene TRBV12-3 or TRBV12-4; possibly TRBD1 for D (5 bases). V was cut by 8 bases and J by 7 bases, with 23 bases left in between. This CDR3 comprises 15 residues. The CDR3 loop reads CASRSHQGGAGEAFF. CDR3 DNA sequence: TGTGCCAGCCGTTCTCATCAGGGAGGAGCAGGTGAAGCTTTCTTT.

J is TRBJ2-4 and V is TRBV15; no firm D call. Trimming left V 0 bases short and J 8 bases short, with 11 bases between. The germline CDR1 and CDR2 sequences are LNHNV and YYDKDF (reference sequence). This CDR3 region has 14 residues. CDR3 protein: CATSRDRRQHIQYF. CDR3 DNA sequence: TGTGCCACCAGCAGAGATCGACGACAACACATTCAGTACTTC.